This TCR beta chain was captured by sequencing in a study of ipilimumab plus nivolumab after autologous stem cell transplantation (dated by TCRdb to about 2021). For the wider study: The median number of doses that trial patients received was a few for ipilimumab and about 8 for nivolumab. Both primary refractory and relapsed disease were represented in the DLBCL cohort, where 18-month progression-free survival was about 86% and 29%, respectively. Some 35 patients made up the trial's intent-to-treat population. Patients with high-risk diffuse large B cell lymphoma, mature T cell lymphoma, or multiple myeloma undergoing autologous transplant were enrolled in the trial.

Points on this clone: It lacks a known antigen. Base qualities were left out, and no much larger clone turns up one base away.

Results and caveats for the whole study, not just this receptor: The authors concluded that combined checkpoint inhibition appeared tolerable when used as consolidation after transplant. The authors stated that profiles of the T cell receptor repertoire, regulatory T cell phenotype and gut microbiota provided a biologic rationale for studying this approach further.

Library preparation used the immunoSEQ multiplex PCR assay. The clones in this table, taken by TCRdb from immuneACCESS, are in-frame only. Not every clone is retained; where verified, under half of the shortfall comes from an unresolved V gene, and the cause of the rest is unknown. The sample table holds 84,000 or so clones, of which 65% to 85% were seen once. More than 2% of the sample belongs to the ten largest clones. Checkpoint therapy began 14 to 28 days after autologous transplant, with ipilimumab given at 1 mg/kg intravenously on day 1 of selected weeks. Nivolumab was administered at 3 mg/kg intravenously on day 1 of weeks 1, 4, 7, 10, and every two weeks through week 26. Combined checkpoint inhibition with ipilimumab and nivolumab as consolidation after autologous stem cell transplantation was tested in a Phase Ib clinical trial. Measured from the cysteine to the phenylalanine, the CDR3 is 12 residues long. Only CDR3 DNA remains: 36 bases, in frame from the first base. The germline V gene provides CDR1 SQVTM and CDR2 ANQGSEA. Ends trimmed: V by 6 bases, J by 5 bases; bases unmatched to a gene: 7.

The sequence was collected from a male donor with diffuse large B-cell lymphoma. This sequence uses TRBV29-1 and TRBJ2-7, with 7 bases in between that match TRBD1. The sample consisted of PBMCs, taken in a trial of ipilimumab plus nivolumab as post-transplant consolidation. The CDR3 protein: CSVTSGTDEQYF. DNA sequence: TGCAGCGTCACCTCTGGGACAGACGAGCAGTACTTC.